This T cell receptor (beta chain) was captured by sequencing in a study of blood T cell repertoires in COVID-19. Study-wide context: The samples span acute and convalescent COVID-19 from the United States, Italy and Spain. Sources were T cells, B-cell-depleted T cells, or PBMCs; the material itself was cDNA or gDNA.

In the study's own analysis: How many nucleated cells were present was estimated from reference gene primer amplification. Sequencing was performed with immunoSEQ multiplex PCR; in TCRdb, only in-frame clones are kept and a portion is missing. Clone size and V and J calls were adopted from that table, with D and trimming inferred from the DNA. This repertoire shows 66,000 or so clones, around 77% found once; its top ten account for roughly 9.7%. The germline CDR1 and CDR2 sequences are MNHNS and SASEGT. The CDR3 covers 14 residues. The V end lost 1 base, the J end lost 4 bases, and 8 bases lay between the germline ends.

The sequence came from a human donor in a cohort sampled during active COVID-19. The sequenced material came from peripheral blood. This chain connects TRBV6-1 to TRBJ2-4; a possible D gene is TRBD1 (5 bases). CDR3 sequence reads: CASSEVQDKNIQYF. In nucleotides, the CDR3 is TGTGCCAGCAGTGAAGTACAGGATAAAAACATTCAGTACTTC.